Given below is one TCR beta chain in context. The target antigen is unknown. The data were produced by immunoSEQ multiplex PCR, yet TCRdb's version contains in-frame clones alone and is incomplete. Found here are tens of thousands of clones, 70% to 90% of them singletons; the top ten hold 5.4%. The data belong to a study of regulatory and conventional T cells in RAG deficiency. Study-level points and caveats: Shannon entropy was markedly lower and Simpson indices higher in RAG-deficient patients than control T-cell subsets.

V was pared by 3 bases and J by 4 bases, with 13 bases between. The CDR3 runs 15 residues. Germline-derived CDR1 and CDR2 are PRHDT and FYEKMQ (reference sequence). The sample was also linked to a second study, of regulatory T cells. That report notes: The PCR used 52 TRBV and 13 TRBJ primers.

The TCR sequence derives from a human donor in good health. Sequencing was carried out using CD8+ T cells sorted from blood. The gene calls are TRBV13 and TRBJ2-1; maybe TRBD2 (6 bases). CDR3 region: CASSFGGAGYNEQFF. The CDR3 DNA reads as TGTGCCAGCAGCTTTGGAGGGGCGGGTTACAATGAGCAGTTCTTC.